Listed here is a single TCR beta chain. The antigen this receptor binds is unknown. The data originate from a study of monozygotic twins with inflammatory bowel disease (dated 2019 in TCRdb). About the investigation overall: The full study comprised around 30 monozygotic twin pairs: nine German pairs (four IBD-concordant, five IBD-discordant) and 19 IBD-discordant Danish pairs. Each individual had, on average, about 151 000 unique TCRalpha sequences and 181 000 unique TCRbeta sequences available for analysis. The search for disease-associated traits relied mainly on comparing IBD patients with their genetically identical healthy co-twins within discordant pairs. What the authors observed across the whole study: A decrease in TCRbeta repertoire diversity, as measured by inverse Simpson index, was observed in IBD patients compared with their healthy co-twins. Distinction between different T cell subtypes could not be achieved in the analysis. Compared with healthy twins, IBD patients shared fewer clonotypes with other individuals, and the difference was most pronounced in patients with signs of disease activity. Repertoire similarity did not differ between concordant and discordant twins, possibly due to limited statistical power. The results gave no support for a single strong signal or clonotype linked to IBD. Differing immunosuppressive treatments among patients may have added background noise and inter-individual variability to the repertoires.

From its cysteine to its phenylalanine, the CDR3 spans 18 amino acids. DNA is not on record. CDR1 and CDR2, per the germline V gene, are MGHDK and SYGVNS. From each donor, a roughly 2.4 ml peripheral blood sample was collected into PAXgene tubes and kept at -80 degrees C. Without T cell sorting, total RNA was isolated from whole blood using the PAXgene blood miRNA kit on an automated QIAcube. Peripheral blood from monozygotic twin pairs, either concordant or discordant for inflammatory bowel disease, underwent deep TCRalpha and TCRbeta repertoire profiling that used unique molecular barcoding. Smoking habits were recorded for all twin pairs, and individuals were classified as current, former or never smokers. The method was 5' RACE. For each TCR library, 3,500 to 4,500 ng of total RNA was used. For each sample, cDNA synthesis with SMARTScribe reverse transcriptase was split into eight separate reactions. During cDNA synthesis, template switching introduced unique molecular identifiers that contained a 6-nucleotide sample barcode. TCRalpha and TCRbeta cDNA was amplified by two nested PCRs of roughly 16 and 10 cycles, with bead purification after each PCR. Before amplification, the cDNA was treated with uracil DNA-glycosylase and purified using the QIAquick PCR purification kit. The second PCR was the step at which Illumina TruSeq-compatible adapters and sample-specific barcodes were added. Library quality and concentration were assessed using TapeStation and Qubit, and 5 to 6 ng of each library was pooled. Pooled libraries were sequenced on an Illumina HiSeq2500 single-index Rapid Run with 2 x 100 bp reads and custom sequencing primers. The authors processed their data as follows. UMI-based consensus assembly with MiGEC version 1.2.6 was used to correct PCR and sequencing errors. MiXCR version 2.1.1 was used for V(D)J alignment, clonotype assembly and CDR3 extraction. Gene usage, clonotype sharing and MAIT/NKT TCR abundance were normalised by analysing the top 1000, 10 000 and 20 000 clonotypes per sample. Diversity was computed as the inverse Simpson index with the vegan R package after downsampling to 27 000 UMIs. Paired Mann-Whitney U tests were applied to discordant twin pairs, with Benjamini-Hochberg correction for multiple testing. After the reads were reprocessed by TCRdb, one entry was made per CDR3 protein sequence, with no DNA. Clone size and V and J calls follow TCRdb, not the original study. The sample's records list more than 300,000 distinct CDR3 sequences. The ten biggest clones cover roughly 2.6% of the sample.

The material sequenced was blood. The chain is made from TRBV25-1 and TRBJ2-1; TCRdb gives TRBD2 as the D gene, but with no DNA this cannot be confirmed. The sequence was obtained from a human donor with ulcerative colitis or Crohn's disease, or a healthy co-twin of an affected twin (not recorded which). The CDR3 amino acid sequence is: CASTRDERTSGGYNEQFF. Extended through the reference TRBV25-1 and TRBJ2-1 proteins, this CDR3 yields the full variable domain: EADIYQTPRYLVIGTGKKITLECSQTMGHDKMYWYQQDPGMELHLIHYSYGVNSTEKGDLSSESTVSRIRTEHFPLTLESARPSHTSQYLCASTRDERTSGGYNEQFFGPGTRLTVL.